This TCR beta chain derives from a study of cytomegalovirus exposure and HLA in healthy donors. Study-level background: When 300 to 500 donors were genotyped, approximately 81% of them were found to fall in the Caucasian-associated ancestry cluster.

Findings and caveats of the study: As was reported, the HLA-A and HLA-B alleles of most subjects were accurately predicted from TCR beta sequences. According to an earlier analysis, most TCR beta V segments yielded productive rearrangements about 90% or about 30% of the time. In vitro, three CMV-associated chains proved specific for CMV antigens.

Germline V gives CDR1 SQVTM, CDR2 ANQGSEA. The CDR3 consists of 16 residues. J gave up 0 bases and V 6 bases, and 6 bases lay outside the gene matches. As regards this clone: Antigen unknown.

PCR used 60 Vbeta primers and 13 Jbeta primers. Profiling relied on immunoSEQ multiplex PCR, and the TCRdb table lists in-frame clones only, not all of them. The table has about 180,000 clones, 60% to 80% seen once. The chain employs TRBV29-1 and TRBJ2-6, with 9 bases that match TRBD1. This TCR was recovered from a man in his forties in good health and CMV-seropositive. Sequences were obtained from PBMCs. CDR3 coding DNA: TGCAGCGTGCGGACAGGGGTCACCTCTGGGGCCAACGTCCTGACTTTC. It specifies CSVRTGVTSGANVLTF.